Shown below are 18 T cell receptor beta chains from a single sample sequenced in a study of T cells in Graves' hyperthyroidism and ophthalmopathy. It was RNA transcripts that yielded the amplified TCR beta CDR3 regions. The TCR CDR3 was amplified in a first-round RT-PCR using the HTBI primer set. TCRdb ran MiXCR on the multiplex PCR reads and lists one entry per CDR3 protein. The repertoire consists of 500,000 or so distinct CDR3 sequences, with roughly a sixth occurring once and the leading ten covering 25% to 30%. The sequenced material came from blood. Receptors originate from a woman in her twenties or thirties with Graves' ophthalmopathy.

The J gene is TRBJ2-3, the V gene TRBV12-5; D might be TRBD1 or TRBD2, each matching 6 bases. Trimming took off 2 bases at V and 6 bases at J, with 12 bases between the two ends. Germline V gene sequence: CDR1 LGHNT, CDR2 FRNRAP. The CDR3 is 14 residues long. The CDR3 is CASGLFGGGDTQYF. In DNA form, the CDR3 reads TGTGCTAGTGGTTTGTTCGGGGGCGGGGATACGCAGTATTTT. Full variable domain (outside the CDR3, taken from reference TRBV12-5 and TRBJ2-3): DARVTQTPRHKVTEMGQEVTMRCQPILGHNTVFWYRQTMMQGLELLAYFRNRAPLDDSGMPKDRFSAEMPDATLATLKIQPSEPRDSAVYFCASGLFGGGDTQYFGPGTRLTVL.

This clonotype was recorded at least ten times. The rearrangement links TRBV7-2 to TRBJ2-1; D not certain. The CDR3 has 13 amino acids. Trimming removed 0 bases from V and 8 bases from J, with 8 bases in between. Per the germline V gene, CDR1 is SGHTA and CDR2 is FQGNSA. CDR3 in DNA: TGTGCCAGCAGCTTAGCGGCGCAGGATGAGCAGTTCTTC. Protein product: CASSLAAQDEQFF. Looking up the rest from reference TRBV7-2 and TRBJ2-1 gives the full variable domain: GAGVSQSPSNKVTEKGKDVELRCDPISGHTALYWYRQSLGQGLEFLIYFQGNSAPDKSGLPSDRFSAERTGGSVSTLTIQRTQQEDSAVYLCASSLAAQDEQFFGPGTRLTVL.

This clonotype was picked up a small number of times. The chain couples TRBV28 to TRBJ2-1; TRBD1 aligns across 9 bases. J was trimmed by 15 bases and V by 7 bases; bases with no gene match: 16. The CDR3 is made up of 14 amino acids. CDR1 is MDHEN and CDR2 is SYDVKM in the germline V gene. This chain's CDR3 is CASNQGGGQGDPFF. DNA of the CDR3: TGTGCCAGCAACCAGGGGGGGGGACAGGGAGATCCGTTCTTC.

This clonotype was seen at least ten times. V gene TRBV28 combines with J gene TRBJ2-7; D remains unclear. This CDR3 comprises 16 residues. The germline V gene encodes CDR1 MDHEN and CDR2 SYDVKM. Trimming stripped 3 bases from V and 5 bases from J, with 20 bases between. CDR3 in DNA: TGTGCCAGCAGTTTTAGTATTAGTGCCACCCAGGACGAGCAGTACTTC. It yields the protein CASSFSISATQDEQYF.

The rearrangement joins TRBV5-6 to TRBJ1-1; 8 bases agree with TRBD1. V was pared by 8 bases and J by 3 bases, with 6 bases of the junction left unmatched. This CDR3 region has 13 residues. Germline values: CDR1 SGHDT, CDR2 YYEEEE. CDR3 region: CARSRTGYTEAFF. CDR3 in DNA: TGTGCCAGAAGCAGGACAGGGTACACTGAAGCTTTCTTT.

The sample holds many counts of this clonotype. The chain recombines TRBV28 with TRBJ1-5; D is unresolved. With 7 bases removed from V and 3 bases from J, the gap between germline ends came to 7 bases. The germline V gene has CDR1 MDHEN and CDR2 SYDVKM. CDR3 size: 12 residues. DNA of the CDR3: TGTGCCAGCACCAGACTCAATCAGCCCCAGCATTTT. As protein: CASTRLNQPQHF.

The table lists this clonotype with many counts. This rearrangement joins TRBV7-3 to TRBJ1-4, with a possible D match to TRBD1 (5 bases). Germline V CDR1 and CDR2: SGHTA, FQGTGA. Trimming cost V 4 bases and J 7 bases, with 10 bases left between them. The CDR3 runs 13 residues. CDR3: CASSSLRGEKLFF. The CDR3 region has the DNA TGTGCCAGCAGCTCGCTGAGGGGTGAAAAACTGTTTTTT.

Details on this clonotype: This may arise from a read error, as a much more abundant clone is one base away. The genes are TRBV12-3 or TRBV12-4 and TRBJ2-2; D gene ambiguous. V lost 2 bases and J 0 bases, leaving 16 bases between the germline ends. The CDR3 consists of 18 residues. CDR3 loop: CASSLLEAPTPNTGELFF. CDR3 DNA: TGTGCCAGCAGTTTATTAGAAGCCCCCACACCGAACACCGGGGAGCTGTTTTTT.

There are many counts of this clonotype. This sequence joins TRBV27 and TRBJ2-1; D call uncertain. CDR3 length: 15 residues. V was cut by 6 bases and J by 7 bases, with 19 bases left in between. The germline gives CDR1 MNHEY, CDR2 SMNVEV (reference sequence). This CDR3 is CASSTEPLSVNEQFF. CDR3 sequence (DNA): TGTGCCAGCAGCACTGAACCGCTAAGTGTTAATGAGCAGTTCTTC.

The chain couples TRBV12-3 or TRBV12-4 to TRBJ2-3; D gene unclear. CDR3 length equals 16 residues. V gave up 7 bases and J gave up 1 base, with 18 bases separating them. CDR3 bases: TGTGCCAGCACACCTCCCGTGGCGCGAGGCACAGATACGCAGTATTTT. Its translation: CASTPPVARGTDTQYF.

A word on this clonotype: One end of the junction does not line up with germline, which may come from a read error. The chain couples TRBV12-3 or TRBV12-4 to TRBJ2-3, with TRBD1 matching 9 bases. The CDR3 has 15 residues. This CDR3 is CASSPTGQGTNTQYF. The CDR3 DNA reads as TGTGCCAGCAGTCCGACGGGACAGGGCACAAATACGCAGTATTTT.

This clonotype was counted many times. The rearrangement joins TRBV20-1 to TRBJ2-1; TRBD2 matches 11 bases. Germline V gives CDR1 DFQATT, CDR2 SNEGSKA (reference sequence). The CDR3 has 14 residues. V was clipped by 4 bases and J by 4 bases; unmatched bases: 3. CDR3 loop: CSAKGTSGYNEQFF. In nucleotides, the CDR3 is TGCAGTGCTAAGGGGACTAGCGGTTACAATGAGCAGTTCTTC.

The rearrangement joins TRBV20-1 to TRBJ1-4; D remains ambiguous. In germline, CDR1 is DFQATT, CDR2 SNEGSKA (reference sequence). The CDR3 extends over 13 amino acids. V was trimmed by 3 bases and J by 0 bases, leaving 5 bases between them. In DNA, the CDR3 is TGCAGTGCTAGCGGTGCAACTAATGAAAAACTGTTTTTT. Translating it yields CSASGATNEKLFF.

In its sample, this clonotype was seen many times. The genes are TRBV7-2 and TRBJ2-3; 7 bases are a match to TRBD2. The CDR3 length is 18 residues. Per the germline V gene, CDR1 is SGHTA and CDR2 is FQGNSA. The J segment lost 1 base and the V segment lost 1 base, leaving 11 bases of the junction unmatched. This CDR3 is CASSLDGAGAIGTDTQYF. CDR3 DNA sequence: TGTGCCAGCAGCTTAGACGGGGCGGGAGCAATAGGCACAGATACGCAGTATTTT.

The chain uses TRBV9 and TRBJ2-7; D gene uncertain. The CDR3 has 15 amino acids. Germline V gene sequence: CDR1 SGDLS, CDR2 YYNGEE. V was trimmed by 4 bases and J by 0 bases, leaving 14 bases between them. As DNA, the CDR3 is TGTGCCAGCAGCCCCAATCCGGCCGGCTCCTACGAGCAGTACTTC. Its translation is CASSPNPAGSYEQYF.

The chain joins TRBV7-2 to TRBJ2-7, with 12 bases identical to TRBD2. This CDR3 region has 19 residues. In germline, CDR1 is SGHTA, CDR2 FQGNSA. V lost 4 bases to trimming and J lost 5 bases; unmatched junction nucleotides: 18. The CDR3 spells CASSSTGRLAGVYKDEQYF. DNA of the CDR3: TGTGCCAGCAGCTCGACAGGTCGACTAGCGGGAGTCTATAAGGACGAGCAGTACTTC. Based on the CDR3 plus reference TRBV7-2 and TRBJ2-7, the full variable domain is GAGVSQSPSNKVTEKGKDVELRCDPISGHTALYWYRQSLGQGLEFLIYFQGNSAPDKSGLPSDRFSAERTGGSVSTLTIQRTQQEDSAVYLCASSSTGRLAGVYKDEQYFGPGTRLTVT.

In this sample, this clonotype turned up many times. The chain recombines TRBV6-1 with TRBJ2-1; the match to TRBD1 covers 7 bases. The germline V gene encodes CDR1 MNHNS and CDR2 SASEGT. There are 14 residues in the CDR3. V shed 4 bases and J 2 bases; nucleotides not matched to a gene: 2. Here the CDR3 DNA reads TGTGCCAGCAGTGGGCAGGGGGCCTACAATGAGCAGTTCTTC. Translation: CASSGQGAYNEQFF.

This clonotype was counted a few times. This sequence joins TRBV7-9 and TRBJ1-1, with a tentative D call TRBD1 (6 bases). In germline, CDR1 is SEHNR, CDR2 FQNEAQ (reference sequence). Trimming left V 5 bases short and J 3 bases short, with 10 bases between. The CDR3 sequence is 13 residues long. The CDR3: CASSPGEDTEAFF. CDR3 bases: TGTGCCAGCAGCCCAGGGGAGGACACTGAAGCTTTCTTT.